This T cell receptor (beta chain) was obtained from a study of T cell responses to AZD1222 COVID-19 vaccine. Whole-study findings and limits: Close to half of all spike-specific TCRs reportedly target regions of the variants that are unmutated. Repertoires were obtained solely post-peak T cell response.

Generated by immunoSEQ multiplex PCR, the TCRdb table keeps only in-frame clones and is missing some. The profile shows 100,000 to 150,000 clones, 85% of them singletons. Concerning this clone itself: The antigen is undetermined.

Trimming took off 7 bases at V and 2 bases at J, with 15 bases between the two ends. This CDR3 has 14 residues. Germline loops: CDR1 SEHNR, CDR2 FQNEAQ (reference sequence). The sequence was collected from an adult who received the AZD1222 COVID-19 vaccine. The sequenced sample was peripheral blood, obtained 28 days after the second AZD1222 dose. V usage is TRBV7-9 and J usage is TRBJ2-7; D is ambiguous. CDR3 sequence reads: CASTPLPDAYEQYF. CDR3 nucleotide sequence: TGTGCCAGCACTCCATTGCCGGACGCCTACGAGCAGTACTTC. Full variable domain (rest looked up from reference TRBV7-9 and TRBJ2-7): DTGVSQNPRHKITKRGQNVTFRCDPISEHNRLYWYRQTLGQGPEFLTYFQNEAQLEKSRLLSDRFSAERPKGSFSTLEIQRTEQGDSAMYLCASTPLPDAYEQYFGPGTRLTVT.